This TCR beta chain was profiled in a study of T cell changes during pregnancy in multiple sclerosis. From germline, CDR1 is LNHNV and CDR2 YYDKDF (reference sequence). V gave up 3 bases and J gave up 5 bases; unmatched junction bases: 9. The CDR3 runs 16 residues. Sequenced by immunoSEQ multiplex PCR; TCRdb stores in-frame clones only, minus some. This table holds about 47,000 clones, approximately 92% found once. This sequence originates from a female donor with multiple sclerosis, enrolled in a pregnancy study. The sample here was peripheral blood, taken in the third trimester of pregnancy. The chain is built from TRBV15 and TRBJ1-5; 8 nucleotides match TRBD1. The CDR3 bases are TGTGCCACCAGCAGCAAAGGGGACAGGAGTTATCAGCCCCAGCATTTT. Protein: CATSSKGDRSYQPQHF.